Each of the 22 T cell receptor beta chains below was sequenced from the same sample in a study of T cells in women clearing cervical HPV infection (dated by TCRdb to between 2018 and 2020). To prepare the library, the immunoSEQ multiplex PCR assay was applied. Imported from immuneACCESS, the table was reduced by TCRdb to in-frame sequences with V and J called. These copies leave out some clones; in studies compared against another copy, an unresolved V gene accounts for under half, and the cause of the remainder is not known. In this sample's table one finds fewer than 30,000 clones. Together, the top ten hold 17% of the sample. The sample was blood buffy coat. The receptors originated from a woman aged 18 to 75 with a cervical HPV16 infection that either progressed to CIN3+ or cleared (not recorded which).

With regard to this clone: The read comes to an end 3 residues before the CDR3 does, leaving the germline J gene to fill in the end. The rearrangement uses TRBV20-1 and TRBJ1-1; tentative D call: TRBD1 (5 bases). Germline V gene lookup returns CDR1 DFQATT and CDR2 SNEGSKA (reference sequence). The CDR3 extends over 13 amino acids. V lost 3 bases, J lost 5 bases, and 13 bases lay in between. Partial CDR3 DNA: TGCAGTGCTAGTAAGGGGATGGGGACTGAA. The encoded protein is CSASKGMGTE. The whole CDR3 region reads CSASKGMGTEAFF.

CDR3 in amino acids: CASSLASGNIQYF. The part of the CDR3 DNA that was read is TGTGCCAGCAGCTTAGCGTCCGGAAACATT. J is TRBJ2-4 and V is TRBV7-9, with D unclear. The sequence runs out 3 residues before the end of the CDR3; the remainder is reconstructed from the germline J gene. The CDR3 sequence is 13 residues long. Germline values: CDR1 SEHNR, CDR2 FQNEAQ (reference sequence). V shed 0 bases and J shed 6 bases, with 6 bases lying between them.

Regarding this clone: The DNA ends 3 residues before the CDR3 does, and the rest of the CDR3 is filled in from the germline J gene. This chain connects TRBV7-3 to TRBJ2-2; TRBD1 matches 11 bases. Germline V gene sequence: CDR1 SGHTA, CDR2 FQGTGA. CDR3 size: 15 residues. The V and J ends lost 4 bases and 7 bases, in that order; junction bases with no gene match: 5. CDR3 sequence: CASSSGQGAYGELFF. Partial CDR3 DNA: TGTGCCAGCAGCTCCGGACAGGGGGCTTACGGGGAG. The complete variable domain, with remaining parts taken from reference TRBV7-3 and TRBJ2-2, reads GAGVSQTPSNKVTEKGKYVELRCDPISGHTALYWYRQSLGQGPEFLIYFQGTGAADDSGLPNDRFFAVRPEGSVSTLKIQRTERGDSAVYLCASSSGQGAYGELFFGEGSRLTVL.

Concerning this clone: Read sequence stops 3 residues before the CDR3 end, and the germline J gene provides the missing end. This rearrangement joins TRBV5-1 to TRBJ1-1; 11 nucleotides line up with TRBD1. The length of the CDR3 is 16 residues. Germline CDR1 and CDR2: SGHRS and YFSETQ. The V segment lost 2 bases and the J segment 1 base; nucleotides outside the gene matches: 4. The CDR3 here is CASSFGQGARNTEAFF. The CDR3 bases that were read are TGCGCCAGCAGCTTCGGACAGGGGGCTCGGAACACTGAA.

Comments on this clone: Read data end 3 residues before the CDR3 end; the end is taken from the germline J gene. The chain carries TRBV19 and TRBJ1-5; 8 bases agree with TRBD1. This CDR3 spans 15 amino acids. Per germline, CDR1 LNHDA and CDR2 SQIVND (reference sequence). V lost 5 bases to trimming and J lost 7 bases; unmatched junction nucleotides: 10. The CDR3 DNA, read in part, is TGTGCCAGTAGTGTGGACAGGGCAAGCGGCCAGCCC. Translation gives CASSVDRASGQP. The full CDR3 protein is CASSVDRASGQPQHF.

This CDR3 is CSAGGGRGTQYF. The CDR3 bases that were read are TGCAGTGCCGGGGGGGGGAGAGGGACG. V and J are TRBV20-1 and TRBJ2-3; TRBD2 agrees at 8 bases. With the read ending 3 residues before the CDR3 end, the germline J gene is used to fill in that end. Germline V gene sequence: CDR1 DFQATT, CDR2 SNEGSKA (reference sequence). The CDR3 is 12 amino acids.

As concerns this clone: The read ends 3 residues early relative to the CDR3; the germline J gene fills the gap. The V and J genes are TRBV4-1 and TRBJ1-1, with D maybe TRBD1 (6 bases). The CDR3 is 14 residues long. Looked up from germline, CDR1 is MGHRA and CDR2 is YSYEKL. The CDR3 sequence is CASSQGGDYREAFF. CDR3 DNA (partial): TGCGCCAGCAGCCAAGGGGGAGACTACAGGGAG.

About this clone: The CDR3 end falls 3 residues outside the read, so it is completed with the germline J gene. The gene calls are TRBV20-1 and TRBJ1-6, with D perhaps TRBD1 (6 bases). The germline V gene encodes CDR1 DFQATT and CDR2 SNEGSKA (reference sequence). CDR3 length: 15 amino acids. V gave up 2 bases and J gave up 8 bases, with 16 bases separating them. The CDR3 sequence is CSARSSGTLDSPLHF. Incomplete CDR3 DNA: TGCAGTGCTAGATCAAGTGGGACATTGGATTCACCC.

A remark on this clone: The read ends 3 residues shy of where the CDR3 ends; the end is completed using the germline J gene. This chain joins TRBV23-1 and TRBJ1-2; TRBD1 matches 7 bases. TRBV23-1 is designated an ORF whose function remains uncertain. The junction had 16 bases not matched to a gene; V was cut back by 8 bases and J by 4 bases. This CDR3 is 16 amino acids long. The sequenced part of the CDR3 DNA is TGCGCCAGCCCCCGGGGGACAGATTTTACCCTCTATGGC. Protein sequence: CASPRGTDFTLYG. The CDR3 in full is CASPRGTDFTLYGYTF.

Worth noting for this clone: The observed sequence ends 3 residues before the CDR3 terminus, with the missing tail filled in from the germline J gene. The chain uses TRBV6-2 or TRBV6-3 and TRBJ1-2, with D possibly matching TRBD1 (6 bases). Germline V lookup: CDR1 MNHEY, CDR2 SVGEGT. With 1 base removed from V and 4 bases from J, the gap between germline ends came to 10 bases. CDR3 length equals 14 residues. The sequenced part of the CDR3 DNA is TGTGCCAGCAGTTACTATACAGGGTTCTATGGC. It translates to CASSYYTGFYG. The CDR3, in full, reads CASSYYTGFYGYTF.

As for this clone: The read is 3 residues too short to cover the CDR3 end, so that end is filled in from the germline J gene. The chain uses TRBV6-2 or TRBV6-3 and TRBJ2-3; 8 nucleotides match TRBD1. The CDR3 sequence is 14 residues long. Germline V CDR1 and CDR2: MNHEY, SVGEGT. CDR3 DNA (partial): TGTGCCAGCAGTTCCCAGGGGGCCGGACAGCCG. Translating it yields CASSSQGAGQP. The complete CDR3 sequence is CASSSQGAGQPQYF.

On this clone itself: Coverage ceases 3 residues before the CDR3 finishes, and the germline J gene fills in the end. The genes are TRBV13 and TRBJ2-3; 11 bases fit TRBD2. The CDR3 runs 16 residues. Per the germline V gene, CDR1 is PRHDT and CDR2 is FYEKMQ (reference sequence). V dropped 4 bases and J dropped 2; count of bases not matched to a gene: 5. CDR3 DNA (partial): TGTGCCAGCAGCTCCGGGACTAGCGGCCTCACAGATACG. This gives the protein CASSSGTSGLTDT. The entire CDR3 sequence reads CASSSGTSGLTDTQYF. The variable domain in full, completed from reference TRBV13 and TRBJ2-3, reads AAGVIQSPRHLIKEKRETATLKCYPIPRHDTVYWYQQGPGQDPQFLISFYEKMQSDKGSIPDRFSAQQFSDYHSELNMSSLELGDSALYFCASSSGTSGLTDTQYFGPGTRLTVL.

Details on this clone: The read terminates 3 residues before the CDR3 end, so the remaining end is supplied by the germline J gene. The chain uses TRBV20-1 and TRBJ2-1, with TRBD1 identical over 9 bases. V was clipped by 3 bases and J by 5 bases; unmatched bases: 8. The CDR3 runs to 15 residues. In germline, CDR1 is DFQATT, CDR2 SNEGSKA (reference sequence). This CDR3 is CSARDPGQGNNEQFF. The sequenced part of the CDR3 DNA is TGCAGTGCTAGGGATCCGGGACAGGGCAACAATGAG.

Concerning this clone: With the read ending 3 residues before the CDR3 end, the germline J gene is used to fill in that end. The sample carries other DNA sequences with the same CDR3. The V call is TRBV7-6, the J call TRBJ1-3, with D possibly TRBD1 on 6 matching bases. Germline V gives CDR1 SGHVS, CDR2 FNYEAQ. Trimming cost V 2 bases and J 0 bases, with 11 bases left between them. This CDR3 has 16 residues. CDR3 bases read: TGTGCCAGCAGCTTAACAGGGCTATACTCTGGAAACACC. It codes for CASSLTGLYSGNT. From start to end, the CDR3 is CASSLTGLYSGNTIYF.

Worth noting for this clone: The read is 3 residues too short to cover the CDR3 end, so that end is filled in from the germline J gene. The chain links TRBV6-2 or TRBV6-3 to TRBJ1-1; TRBD1 is a possible D gene (5 bases). The V gene's germline CDR1 is MNHEY and CDR2 SVGEGT. The CDR3 length is 13 residues. The sequenced CDR3 bases are TGTGCCAGCAACGTCCAGGGCTCGGGCGGA. This translates into CASNVQGSGG. The full CDR3 protein reads CASNVQGSGGAFF.

Comment on this clone: The read is 3 residues too short to cover the CDR3 end, so that end is filled in from the germline J gene. The V and J genes are TRBV2 and TRBJ1-1; TRBD1 matches at 7 bases. Germline CDR1 and CDR2: SNHLY and FYNNEI. J was trimmed by 1 base and V by 7 bases; bases with no gene match: 3. CDR3 size: 13 residues. This CDR3 is CASNRQGNTEAFF. The sequenced part of the CDR3 DNA is TGTGCCAGCAATAGACAGGGGAACACTGAA.

Notes on this clone: With the read ending 3 residues before the CDR3 end, the germline J gene is used to fill in that end. V is TRBV20-1 and J is TRBJ2-2, with 9 bases aligning to TRBD1. Germline CDR1 and CDR2: DFQATT and SNEGSKA (reference sequence). The CDR3 spans 17 residues. CDR3 DNA, as far as it was read: TGCAGTGCTCAAGGCGGGACAGGGTGGGCTAATAATTCACCG. Translation: CSAQGGTGWANNSP. The complete CDR3 sequence is CSAQGGTGWANNSPLFF.

As concerns this clone: The read terminates 3 residues before the CDR3 end, so the remaining end is supplied by the germline J gene. V gene TRBV19 combines with J gene TRBJ2-3; 12 nucleotides line up with TRBD2. The germline V gene has CDR1 LNHDA and CDR2 SQIVND (reference sequence). This CDR3 contains 15 residues. Trimming cost V 6 bases and J 2 bases; bases outside gene matches: 3. The part of the CDR3 DNA that was read is TGTGCCAGTAGGGGACTAGCGGGCCACACAGATACG. Protein: CASRGLAGHTDT. The entire CDR3 is CASRGLAGHTDTQYF.

As for this clone: A read error may produce the germline difference seen at one junction end. The observed sequence ends 3 residues before the CDR3 terminus, with the missing tail filled in from the germline J gene. The rearrangement joins TRBV4-2 to TRBJ2-1, with D possibly matching TRBD2 (5 bases). Germline values: CDR1 LGHNA, CDR2 YNFKEQ. The CDR3 is 16 amino acids. The CDR3 bases that were read are TGCGCCAGCAGCCAAGAGGCGCGGGCTCTATACAATGAG. As protein: CASSQEARALYNE. Given in full, the CDR3 is CASSQEARALYNEQFF.

About this clone itself: The CDR3 end is not reached by the read, which stops 3 residues before it; the germline J gene fills it in. The chain links TRBV20-1 to TRBJ1-2; D is possibly TRBD1 (5 bases). This CDR3 is built from 14 residues. In germline, CDR1 is DFQATT, CDR2 SNEGSKA (reference sequence). The CDR3: CSAGTGGRGKGYTF. The sequenced part of the CDR3 DNA is TGCAGTGCTGGGACTGGGGGAAGGGGCAAAGGC.

Measured by frequency, this clone is medium-sized (0.01 to 0.1%). The read ends 3 residues early relative to the CDR3; the germline J gene fills the gap. The rearrangement links TRBV20-1 to TRBJ2-3, with 11 bases that match TRBD1. This CDR3 comprises 16 residues. Germline V gives CDR1 DFQATT, CDR2 SNEGSKA (reference sequence). Incomplete CDR3 DNA: TGCAGTGCTCGTTCCCCCGGGACAGGGGGTTTGGAGACG. It translates to CSARSPGTGGLET. In full, the CDR3 reads CSARSPGTGGLETQYF.

Details on this clone: The DNA ends 3 residues before the CDR3 does, and the rest of the CDR3 is filled in from the germline J gene. V gene TRBV11-2 combines with J gene TRBJ2-5, with D hard to call. Looked up from germline, CDR1 is SGHAT and CDR2 is FQNNGV. This CDR3 region has 14 residues. Trimming took 5 bases from V and 1 from J, leaving 11 bases between them. Incomplete CDR3 DNA: TGTGCCAGCAGCCCCGGTCCGTTCCAAGAGACC. Translated: CASSPGPFQET. The whole CDR3 is CASSPGPFQETQYF.